This T cell receptor beta chain was documented in a study of response to subunit inactivated influenza vaccine. TCRdb ran MiXCR on the RT-PCR reads and lists one entry per CDR3 protein. The profile covers around 750,000 distinct CDR3 sequences, with about 20% appearing a single time and 10% to 13% taken by the ten largest. The CDR3 is 12 amino acids. The V gene's germline CDR1 is ENHRY and CDR2 SYGVKD. V lost 4 bases, J lost 2 bases, and 6 bases lay in between. This clonotype was counted only a few times. Sequencing was performed on PBMCs from blood, taken roughly 5 days after vaccination. The TCR sequence derives from a man aged 50 or older who received an inactivated influenza vaccine. This chain uses TRBV10-3 with TRBJ2-7; no clear D gene. The CDR3 reads CAISGDAYEQYF. CDR3 nucleotide sequence: TGTGCCATCAGTGGGGATGCCTACGAGCAGTACTTC.